This note documents a single T cell receptor (beta chain) sequence. The antigen remains unidentified. The CDR3 has 13 residues. Germline-derived CDR1 and CDR2 are SEHNR and FQNEAQ (reference sequence). Trimming stripped 2 bases from V and 6 bases from J, with 10 bases between. A multiplex PCR was run with 60 Vbeta primers and 13 Jbeta primers. The repertoire was sequenced with immunoSEQ multiplex PCR; TCRdb's copy has only in-frame clones and lacks some. The sample has 200,000 or so clones, about 76% seen once. All donors participated as healthy donors of bone marrow. This specimen comes from a study of cytomegalovirus exposure and HLA in healthy donors. Whole-study context: About 80 million unique TCRs, all from HLA-typed donors, were included in an early release of the data. Study-wide results and limits: The study labeled 150 or so TCR beta chains cytomegalovirus-associated.

The J gene is TRBJ1-1, the V gene TRBV7-9, with a tentative D call TRBD1 (6 bases). The material sequenced was PBMCs. This sequence was found in a male donor in good health and CMV-seropositive. For the CDR3, the DNA is TGTGCCAGCAGCTTAACTCGACAGGCTGAAGCTTTCTTT. It translates to CASSLTRQAEAFF.